Each of the 11 T cell receptor beta chains below was sequenced from the same sample in a study of OX40 agonist ivuxolimab in advanced cancers. The assay was immunoSEQ multiplex PCR, and TCRdb's table has in-frame clones only and misses some. The table has about 75,000 clones, roughly 85% seen once. Sequencing used CD4+ or CD8+ T cells sorted from blood, obtained in a trial of the OX40 agonist ivuxolimab. The receptors were gathered from an adult with an advanced solid tumor such as melanoma, head and neck, liver or kidney cancer.

The chain uses TRBV2 and TRBJ2-3; D tentatively reads TRBD1 or TRBD2 (5 bases each). The CDR3 runs 16 residues. Germline lookup yields CDR1 SNHLY and CDR2 FYNNEI. V was clipped by 7 bases and J by 2 bases, with 19 bases between them. As DNA, the CDR3 is TGTGCCAGCAAGAGTAGGCCGGGGCCCCCCACAGATACGCAGTATTTT. This codes for CASKSRPGPPTDTQYF.

This clone was picked up a small number of times. The gene calls are TRBV2 and TRBJ1-1; D not resolved. V gave up 4 bases and J gave up 6 bases, with 6 bases separating them. Germline-derived CDR1 and CDR2 are SNHLY and FYNNEI. The CDR3 is made up of 11 amino acids. In nucleotides, the CDR3 is TGTGCCAGCAGTGGGGAGGCTGAAGCTTTCTTT. Protein: CASSGEAEAFF.

A single count supports this clone. The chain recombines TRBV28 with TRBJ1-3; the D is unclear. The germline CDR1 and CDR2 sequences are MDHEN and SYDVKM. The ends were cut back, 10 bases at V and 2 bases at J, with 15 bases in the middle. The CDR3 consists of 14 residues. This CDR3 reads CATEDSEAGNTIYF. CDR3 sequence (DNA): TGTGCCACCGAGGACTCGGAGGCTGGAAACACCATATATTTT.

The V call is TRBV9, the J call TRBJ1-3, with no clear D. Looked up from germline, CDR1 is SGDLS and CDR2 is YYNGEE. The V gene lost 4 bases and the J gene lost 1 base, with 9 bases spanning the gap. This CDR3 has 14 residues. The CDR3 protein is CASSTTVSGNTIYF. CDR3 coding DNA: TGTGCCAGCAGCACAACAGTATCTGGAAACACCATATATTTT.

The genes are TRBV19 and TRBJ1-1, with TRBD1 identical over 9 bases. Germline CDR1 LNHDA, CDR2 SQIVND (reference sequence). There are 14 residues in the CDR3. V dropped 2 bases and J dropped 8; count of bases not matched to a gene: 6. The CDR3 sequence is CASSIYRDRAEAFF. The CDR3 bases are TGTGCCAGTAGTATATACCGGGACAGGGCCGAAGCTTTCTTT.

This chain connects TRBV10-2 to TRBJ2-3, with 9 bases fitting TRBD2. V shed 3 bases and J 1 base; nucleotides not matched to a gene: 11. The CDR3 is 18 amino acids. Germline V lookup: CDR1 WSHSY, CDR2 SAAADI. The CDR3 loop is CASSDASGATKRTDTQYF. The CDR3 nucleotides are TGCGCCAGCAGTGACGCTAGCGGGGCGACTAAACGCACAGATACGCAGTATTTT.

This clone was recorded only once. CDR3 residues: CASSPSGANGYTF. DNA of the CDR3: TGTGCCAGCTCACCCTCAGGGGCCAATGGCTACACCTTC. The genes are TRBV18 and TRBJ1-2; a weak D match, TRBD1 (6 bases). V lost 3 bases and J lost 6, with 11 bases in between. The CDR3 totals 13 residues. Germline CDR1 reads KGHSH; CDR2 reads LQKENI.

V usage is TRBV7-2 and J usage is TRBJ1-2; D call uncertain. The CDR3 runs to 12 residues. In germline, CDR1 is SGHTA, CDR2 FQGNSA. Deletions cut 5 bases from V and 7 bases from J, with 11 bases between. The CDR3 is CASSVNQGGYTF. The CDR3 DNA follows: TGTGCCAGCAGCGTCAACCAAGGTGGCTACACCTTC.

This clone has more than one count but fewer than ten. This chain links TRBV5-6 with TRBJ2-7; possibly TRBD1 or TRBD2 for D (5 bases each). This CDR3 comprises 15 residues. Trimming removed 4 bases from V and 7 bases from J, with 21 bases in between. Germline CDR1 reads SGHDT; CDR2 reads YYEEEE. The CDR3 is CASSPGPWAESEQYF. The DNA of the CDR3 is TGTGCCAGCAGCCCGGGGCCCTGGGCCGAGTCGGAGCAGTACTTC.

For this clone: One junction end disagrees with the germline gene, perhaps due to a read error. The chain uses TRBV7-2 and TRBJ2-7, with unresolved D. Germline values: CDR1 SGHTA, CDR2 FQGNSA. The CDR3 is 11 residues long. DNA for the CDR3: TGTGCCAGCAGCTTAGGCTCGGTGCACAGCTTC. Translation: CASSLGSVHSF.

This clone showed up just once. V and J are TRBV5-4 and TRBJ1-5, with D possibly TRBD1 on 6 matching bases. The CDR3 totals 13 residues. Germline CDR1 is SGHNT and CDR2 is YYREEE (reference sequence). With 6 bases removed from V and 6 bases from J, the gap between germline ends came to 13 bases. The CDR3 loop reads CASTFGQTQPQHF. CDR3 bases: TGTGCCAGCACCTTCGGACAGACTCAGCCCCAGCATTTT.